The 9 T cell receptor beta chains listed next were all sequenced from one sample in a study of T cells in localized non-small cell lung cancer (dated by TCRdb to between 2020 and 2021). The library was generated by the immunoSEQ multiplex PCR assay. In its TCRdb copy, this immuneACCESS table keeps in-frame sequences only and misses some clones. Where compared with another copy, unresolved V genes explain less than half of these, and the others have no known cause. The sample includes tens of thousands of clones, with about 88% observed a single time. Of the sample, roughly 7.1% is held by the ten largest clones. Material: peripheral blood, obtained before any cancer treatment. All receptors come from a woman between 18 and 50 years old with stage III lung adenocarcinoma.

The chain is built from TRBV7-3 and TRBJ2-1; D is unresolved. Germline CDR1 reads SGHTA; CDR2 reads FQGTGA. V lost 4 bases and J 9 bases, leaving 16 bases between the germline ends. This CDR3 comprises 14 residues. The CDR3 loop reads CASSSEPSRSEQFF. DNA for the CDR3: TGTGCCAGCAGCTCCGAGCCCAGCCGCAGTGAGCAGTTCTTC. Full variable domain (rest looked up from reference TRBV7-3 and TRBJ2-1): GAGVSQTPSNKVTEKGKYVELRCDPISGHTALYWYRQSLGQGPEFLIYFQGTGAADDSGLPNDRFFAVRPEGSVSTLKIQRTERGDSAVYLCASSSEPSRSEQFFGPGTRLTVL.

V usage is TRBV7-7 and J usage is TRBJ2-3, with no clear D. The V and J ends lost 1 base and 1 base respectively, with 3 bases between them. The germline V gene encodes CDR1 SSHAT and CDR2 FNYEAQ (reference sequence). The CDR3 spans 13 residues. The CDR3 nucleotides are TGTGCCAGCAGCTTAGATCGCACAGATACGCAGTATTTT. It yields the protein CASSLDRTDTQYF.

The chain joins TRBV7-9 to TRBJ2-5; 7 nucleotides agree with TRBD2. V lost 4 bases, J lost 3 bases, and 8 bases stayed unmatched. In germline, CDR1 is SEHNR, CDR2 FQNEAQ (reference sequence). The length of the CDR3 is 15 residues. The CDR3 nucleotides read TGTGCCAGCAGCTACACCTCAGGGAGGGAAGAGACCCAGTACTTC. This translates into CASSYTSGREETQYF.

J is TRBJ2-5 and V is TRBV5-1; D might be TRBD1 (6 bases). Germline V lookup: CDR1 SGHRS, CDR2 YFSETQ. The CDR3 totals 13 residues. Trimming removed 5 bases at V and 2 bases at J, with 10 bases between. CDR3 amino acids: CASSPDSQETQYF. DNA for the CDR3: TGCGCCAGCAGTCCGGACAGTCAAGAGACCCAGTACTTC.

J is TRBJ2-7 and V is TRBV16; no definite D call. There are 15 residues in the CDR3. Trimming pared 4 bases from V and 1 base from J, leaving 14 bases between. Germline assignment: CDR1 KGHSY and CDR2 FQNENV. Written as DNA, the CDR3 is TGTGCCAGCAGCCGTGCGTCGGGCCTATCCTACGAGCAGTACTTC. Translation gives CASSRASGLSYEQYF.

The chain combines TRBV7-3 with TRBJ2-7, with D uncertain. The V end lost 10 bases, the J end lost 2 bases, and 18 bases lay between the germline ends. The CDR3 is 14 residues long. Germline V gene lookup returns CDR1 SGHTA and CDR2 FQGTGA. CDR3 coding DNA: TGTGCCACCTCTAAAGGACCTCCCCCCTACGAGCAGTACTTC. As protein: CATSKGPPPYEQYF.

The chain combines TRBV7-3 with TRBJ2-1; D not certain. Looked up from germline, CDR1 is SGHTA and CDR2 is FQGTGA. The CDR3 totals 13 residues. Trimming cost V 5 bases and J 5 bases, with 10 bases left between them. This CDR3 reads CASSASRNNEQFF. In DNA, the CDR3 is TGTGCCAGCAGCGCCTCTAGAAACAATGAGCAGTTCTTC.

The CDR3 region is CASSVGLGTGELFF. CDR3 coding DNA: TGTGCCAGCAGTGTCGGACTGGGGACCGGGGAGCTGTTTTTT. The genes are TRBV6-6 and TRBJ2-2; D perhaps matches TRBD2 (5 bases). The CDR3 loop spans 14 amino acids. Between the trimmed V and J ends, which lost 5 bases and 5 bases, there was a span of 12 bases. Per the germline V gene, CDR1 is MNHNY and CDR2 is SVGAGI (reference sequence).

The V gene is TRBV5-6, the J gene TRBJ2-7; D gene ambiguous. The V gene's germline CDR1 is SGHDT and CDR2 YYEEEE. This CDR3 region has 15 residues. Between the trimmed V and J ends, which lost 0 bases and 0 bases, there was a span of 10 bases. CDR3 sequence (DNA): TGTGCCAGCAGCTTGGAGGTCATTAGCTCCTACGAGCAGTACTTC. It codes for CASSLEVISSYEQYF.